Listed here are 18 T cell receptor beta chains from one sample, sequenced in a study of blood T cell repertoires in COVID-19. Clones were sequenced by immunoSEQ multiplex PCR, and TCRdb holds only the in-frame ones, with some missing. The sample holds 200,000 to 300,000 clones, about 85% seen once. Sequenced input: peripheral blood. The receptors were sampled from a man aged 60-69 years with acute or convalescent COVID-19.

The chain joins TRBV10-3 to TRBJ2-1, with 9 bases that match TRBD1. The germline V gene has CDR1 ENHRY and CDR2 SYGVKD. The CDR3 runs 14 residues. J lost 6 bases, V lost 7 bases, and 7 bases had no gene match. The CDR3 sequence: CAIKGQGRGNEQFF. CDR3 DNA sequence: TGTGCCATCAAGGGACAGGGAAGGGGCAATGAGCAGTTCTTC.

The genes are TRBV6-5 and TRBJ1-2, with a weak D call TRBD1 (5 bases). This CDR3 is built from 15 residues. Germline CDR1 and CDR2: MNHEY and SVGAGI. The V and J ends lost 5 bases and 0 bases respectively, with 13 bases between them. The CDR3 is CASSRLWGPNYGYTF. In DNA form, the CDR3 reads TGTGCCAGCAGTAGGTTGTGGGGCCCTAACTATGGCTACACCTTC.

This clone was detected a few times. The rearrangement uses TRBV5-1 and TRBJ1-1; tentatively, D is TRBD1 (6 bases). The CDR3 runs 14 residues. Germline lookup yields CDR1 SGHRS and CDR2 YFSETQ. V lost 6 bases and J lost 5, with 17 bases in between. CDR3 sequence reads: CASKKGDLRTEAFF. The CDR3 nucleotides read TGCGCCAGCAAAAAGGGGGATTTGAGGACTGAAGCTTTCTTT.

The V and J genes are TRBV6-5 and TRBJ2-7, with a tentative D call TRBD1 (6 bases). The germline V gene has CDR1 MNHEY and CDR2 SVGAGI. V was pared by 3 bases and J by 0 bases, with 12 bases between. The CDR3 has 15 residues. This chain's CDR3 is CASSYGQGSSYEQYF. The CDR3 DNA reads as TGTGCCAGCAGTTATGGCCAGGGGAGCTCCTACGAGCAGTACTTC.

The chain carries TRBV19 and TRBJ2-3, with TRBD2 identical over 7 bases. The CDR3 totals 15 residues. V was pared by 6 bases and J by 3 bases, with 9 bases of the junction left unmatched. Looked up from germline, CDR1 is LNHDA and CDR2 is SQIVND (reference sequence). The CDR3 protein is CASRHRDYRTDTQYF. In nucleotides, the CDR3 is TGTGCCAGTAGGCACCGGGACTACCGGACAGATACGCAGTATTTT. Full variable domain (missing parts from reference TRBV19 and TRBJ2-3): DGGITQSPKYLFRKEGQNVTLSCEQNLNHDAMYWYRQDPGQGLRLIYYSQIVNDFQKGDIAEGYSVSREKKESFPLTVTSAQKNPTAFYLCASRHRDYRTDTQYFGPGTRLTVL.

This clone was counted a few times. V usage is TRBV6-1 and J usage is TRBJ1-5; D might be TRBD1 (5 bases). Germline loops: CDR1 MNHNS, CDR2 SASEGT. This CDR3 is 14 amino acids long. V shed 3 bases and J shed 7 bases, with 13 bases lying between them. The CDR3 coding sequence is TGTGCCAGCAGTGAGCGTCAGGGTGGCCAGCCCCAGCATTTT. Protein product: CASSERQGGQPQHF.

The rearrangement uses TRBV7-9 and TRBJ1-4, with D uncertain. Looked up from germline, CDR1 is SEHNR and CDR2 is FQNEAQ (reference sequence). V lost 1 base, J lost 10 bases, and 10 bases lay in between. CDR3 length: 13 amino acids. This CDR3 reads CASSLDEGVKLFF. In DNA, the CDR3 is TGTGCCAGCAGCTTAGATGAGGGAGTAAAACTGTTTTTT.

The rearrangement joins TRBV4-2 to TRBJ2-3; the D gene is possibly TRBD2 (5 bases). The germline V gene encodes CDR1 LGHNA and CDR2 YNFKEQ. This CDR3 region has 15 residues. Trimming cost V 0 bases and J 3 bases, with 10 bases left between them. The CDR3 DNA reads TGTGCCAGCAGCCAAGAACTAGTAGTGACAGATACGCAGTATTTT. Its translation is CASSQELVVTDTQYF.

The rearrangement joins TRBV19 to TRBJ2-1, with TRBD2 identical over 9 bases. V was pared by 6 bases and J by 0 bases, with 6 bases of the junction left unmatched. CDR3 size: 16 residues. CDR1 and CDR2 (germline): LNHDA, SQIVND (reference sequence). The CDR3 sequence: CASRDGAGGSYNEQFF. CDR3 nucleotides: TGTGCCAGTAGGGACGGAGCGGGAGGCTCCTACAATGAGCAGTTCTTC.

This clone was seen a handful of times. The chain has TRBV7-6 and TRBJ1-2; D might be TRBD1 (5 bases). V lost 5 bases and J 4 bases, leaving 11 bases between the germline ends. The CDR3 is made up of 13 amino acids. The germline CDR1 and CDR2 sequences are SGHVS and FNYEAQ. This CDR3 reads CASSPGLSYGYTF. The CDR3 nucleotides are TGTGCCAGCAGCCCGGGACTAAGCTATGGCTACACCTTC.

The chain carries TRBV7-2 and TRBJ2-5, with a weak D call TRBD2 (6 bases). V shed 5 bases and J shed 5 bases, with 15 bases lying between them. This CDR3 is built from 14 residues. The V gene's germline CDR1 is SGHTA and CDR2 FQGNSA. CDR3 region: CASSPLGAGETQYF. The DNA of the CDR3 is TGTGCCAGCAGCCCCCTGGGCGCGGGGGAGACCCAGTACTTC.

V is TRBV5-1 and J is TRBJ2-7; 7 positions agree with TRBD1. The CDR3 sequence is 13 residues long. Losses at the gene ends were 6 bases for V and 3 bases for J; bases not matched to a gene: 6. The germline CDR1 and CDR2 sequences are SGHRS and YFSETQ. This chain's CDR3 is CASIGTESYEQYF. The DNA of the CDR3 is TGCGCCAGCATCGGGACAGAAAGCTACGAGCAGTACTTC. Filled out from reference TRBV5-1 and TRBJ2-7, the complete variable domain reads KAGVTQTPRYLIKTRGQQVTLSCSPISGHRSVSWYQQTPGQGLQFLFEYFSETQRNKGNFPGRFSGRQFSNSRSEMNVSTLELGDSALYLCASIGTESYEQYFGPGTRLTVT.

The gene calls are TRBV29-1 and TRBJ2-3; D is unresolved. CDR1 SQVTM and CDR2 ANQGSEA come from the germline V gene. V was pared by 3 bases and J by 0 bases, with 7 bases between. This CDR3 region has 13 residues. The CDR3 region is CSVDSSSTDTQYF. CDR3 nucleotides: TGCAGCGTTGATAGCAGTAGCACAGATACGCAGTATTTT.

The V call is TRBV19, the J call TRBJ2-3; 7 bases map to TRBD1. Germline assignment: CDR1 LNHDA and CDR2 SQIVND (reference sequence). After removal of 4 bases from V and 2 bases from J, the junction contained 9 bases not matched to a gene. CDR3 length: 16 residues. CDR3 coding DNA: TGTGCCAGTAGTAGACAACCGGGACAGAACACAGATACGCAGTATTTT. Protein sequence: CASSRQPGQNTDTQYF.

The chain employs TRBV5-1 and TRBJ2-5; 10 bases are a match to TRBD2. This CDR3 is 15 amino acids long. CDR1 and CDR2 from the germline V gene are SGHRS and YFSETQ. Germline trimming cut 1 base from V and 2 bases from J; bases unmatched to any gene: 2. The CDR3 is CASSLPAGGQETQYF. CDR3 sequence (DNA): TGCGCCAGCAGCTTGCCAGCGGGGGGGCAAGAGACCCAGTACTTC.

The chain employs TRBV7-2 and TRBJ2-7; TRBD2 matches at 12 bases. Germline V gene data show CDR1 as SGHTA and CDR2 as FQGNSA. The CDR3 covers 17 residues. J was trimmed by 3 bases and V by 5 bases; bases with no gene match: 11. For the CDR3, the DNA is TGTGCCAGCAGCGCCTATCCGACTAGCGGGAGTTTCTACGAGCAGTACTTC. It is translated as CASSAYPTSGSFYEQYF.

The DNA for the CDR3 is TGTGCCAGCAGCCAAGAACAGGGAAGTTACGAGCAGTACTTC. Translating it yields CASSQEQGSYEQYF. The chain uses TRBV14 and TRBJ2-7, with a weak D call TRBD1 (6 bases). Looked up from germline, CDR1 is SGHDN and CDR2 is FVKESK. Trimming stripped 0 bases from V and 4 bases from J, with 10 bases between. The CDR3 is 14 residues long.

This chain joins TRBV4-1 and TRBJ1-2; possibly TRBD1 for D (5 bases). From germline, CDR1 is MGHRA and CDR2 YSYEKL. Trimming removed 4 bases at V and 4 bases at J, with 16 bases between. This CDR3 spans 15 amino acids. CDR3 DNA: TGCGCCAGCAGCCTAAGGGAAGGGGATTCCTATGGCTACACCTTC. Translating gives CASSLREGDSYGYTF.